The present entry profiles one T cell receptor (beta chain) with its context. Its target is unknown. This record comes from a study of STAT5B mutations in CD4+ large granular lymphocyte leukemia. Whole-study results and caveats: 25% of private leukemic clonotypes occurred rarely in other patients' non-leukemic repertoires. Patient CD4-sorted repertoires looked more clonal than healthy CD4+ repertoires, even without putative leukemic clones.

The CDR3 runs to 13 residues. Germline values: CDR1 MNHEY, CDR2 SVGAGI. Trimming left V 4 bases short and J 3 bases short, with 9 bases between. Sequencing was performed with immunoSEQ multiplex PCR; in TCRdb, only in-frame clones are kept and a portion is missing. The sample has 30,000 to 35,000 clones, roughly 80% seen once. Sequencing input: CD4+ T cells from blood buffy coats. This clonotype originated in a human donor in good health. The rearrangement links TRBV6-5 to TRBJ1-1; D is ambiguous. CDR3 sequence reads: CASSSYLDTEAFF. CDR3 nucleotides: TGTGCCAGCAGTTCCTACCTAGACACTGAAGCTTTCTTT.